The entry below describes one T cell receptor beta chain. Its specificity is not known. The data are from a study of cytomegalovirus exposure and HLA in healthy donors. Only in-frame clones appear in the TCRdb table, and some are missing; sequencing was by immunoSEQ multiplex PCR. The sample has about 150,000 clones, around 89% seen once. Study-wide findings and caveats: The study listed roughly 160 cytomegalovirus-associated TCR beta chains.

Germline-derived CDR1 and CDR2 are SGHVS and FQNEAQ. The length of the CDR3 is 16 residues. The trim removed 3 bases at V and 1 base at J, leaving 2 bases unmatched. Input material: PBMCs. The clonotype comes from a man younger than 35 in good health and CMV-seronegative. The chain links TRBV7-8 to TRBJ2-5; 13 positions match TRBD2. The CDR3 here is CASSFGTSGAQETQYF. The DNA for the CDR3 is TGTGCCAGCAGCTTCGGGACTAGCGGGGCCCAAGAGACCCAGTACTTC.